The entry below gives a single T cell receptor (beta chain) sequence along with its context. As yet, its antigen is unknown. As the template, RNA transcripts were used to amplify TCR beta CDR3 regions. HTBI primers served in a first-round RT-PCR, which a second-round multiplex PCR followed. One entry per CDR3 protein results from TCRdb running MiXCR on the multiplex PCR reads. The table lists about 660,000 distinct CDR3 sequences, roughly two fifths of them singletons. Trimming cost V 4 bases and J 4 bases, with 15 bases left between them. CDR1 and CDR2 (germline): SNHLY, FYNNEI. This CDR3 spans 15 amino acids. This entry comes from a study of Graves' ophthalmopathy and Graves' hyperthyroidism. Findings of the study overall: Most expanded clonotypes from thyroid (those above 0.001 frequency) were also found in blood.

This sequence originates from an adult man with Graves' ophthalmopathy. The sequencing sample was made of peripheral blood. The gene calls are TRBV2 and TRBJ2-3; D gene uncertain. The CDR3 sequence: CASSVGSVIPDTQYF. CDR3 nucleotides: TGTGCCAGCAGTGTTGGTAGTGTAATCCCAGATACGCAGTATTTT.